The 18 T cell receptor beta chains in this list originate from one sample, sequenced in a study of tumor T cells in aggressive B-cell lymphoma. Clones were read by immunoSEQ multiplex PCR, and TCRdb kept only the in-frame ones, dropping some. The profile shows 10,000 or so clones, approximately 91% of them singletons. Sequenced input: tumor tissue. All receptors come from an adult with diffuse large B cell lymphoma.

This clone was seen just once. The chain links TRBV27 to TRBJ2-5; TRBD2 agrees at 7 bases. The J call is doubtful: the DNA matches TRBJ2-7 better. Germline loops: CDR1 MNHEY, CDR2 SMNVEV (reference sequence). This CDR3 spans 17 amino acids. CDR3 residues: CASSLSLAKSLRHEQYF. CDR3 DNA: TGTGCCAGCAGTTTATCACTAGCGAAATCCCTCCGGCACGAGCAGTACTTC.

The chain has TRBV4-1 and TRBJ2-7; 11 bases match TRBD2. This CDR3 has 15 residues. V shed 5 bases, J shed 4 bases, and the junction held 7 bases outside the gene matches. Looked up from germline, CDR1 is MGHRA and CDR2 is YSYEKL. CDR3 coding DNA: TGCGCCAGCAGCACACTAGCGGGGGAAACTTACGAGCAGTACTTC. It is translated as CASSTLAGETYEQYF.

The CDR3 coding sequence is TGTGCCAGTAGTTCTCAGGGGTTGGGGGATGAGCAGTTCTTC. Translating it yields CASSSQGLGDEQFF. The chain is built from TRBV19 and TRBJ2-1; possibly TRBD1 for D (6 bases). The germline gives CDR1 LNHDA, CDR2 SQIVND (reference sequence). Trimming stripped 5 bases from V and 8 bases from J, with 16 bases between. The CDR3 runs to 14 residues.

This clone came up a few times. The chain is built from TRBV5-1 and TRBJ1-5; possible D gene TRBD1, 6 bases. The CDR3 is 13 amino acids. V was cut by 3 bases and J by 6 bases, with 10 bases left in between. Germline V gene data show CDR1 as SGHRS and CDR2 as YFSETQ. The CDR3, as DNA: TGCGCCAGCAGCTCACAGGGCGGTCAGCCCCAGCATTTT. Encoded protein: CASSSQGGQPQHF.

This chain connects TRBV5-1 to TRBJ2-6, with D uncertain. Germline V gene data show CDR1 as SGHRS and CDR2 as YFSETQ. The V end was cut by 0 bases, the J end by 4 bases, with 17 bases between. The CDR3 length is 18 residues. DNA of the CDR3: TGCGCCAGCAGCTTGGGTGGTACCGACACGACAGGGGCCAACGTCCTGACTTTC. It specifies CASSLGGTDTTGANVLTF.

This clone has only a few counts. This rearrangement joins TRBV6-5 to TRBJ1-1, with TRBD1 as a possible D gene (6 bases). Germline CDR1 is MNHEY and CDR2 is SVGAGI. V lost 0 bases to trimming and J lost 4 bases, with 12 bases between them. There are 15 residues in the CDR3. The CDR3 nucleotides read TGTGCCAGCAGTTACTCAACAAGGGGGACCACTGAAGCTTTCTTT. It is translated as CASSYSTRGTTEAFF.

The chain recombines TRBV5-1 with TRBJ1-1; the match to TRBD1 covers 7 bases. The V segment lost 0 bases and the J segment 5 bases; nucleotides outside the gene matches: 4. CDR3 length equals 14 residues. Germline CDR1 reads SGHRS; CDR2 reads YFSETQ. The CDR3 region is CASSLATGSTEAFF. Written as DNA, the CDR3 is TGCGCCAGCAGCTTGGCGACAGGGTCGACTGAAGCTTTCTTT.

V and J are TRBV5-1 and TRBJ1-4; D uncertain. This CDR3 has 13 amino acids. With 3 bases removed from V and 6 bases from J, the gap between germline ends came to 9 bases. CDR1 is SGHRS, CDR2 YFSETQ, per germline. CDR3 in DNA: TGCGCCAGCAGCTCGGGGTCTGATGAAAAACTGTTTTTT. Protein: CASSSGSDEKLFF.

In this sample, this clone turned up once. The CDR3 nucleotides are TGCGCCAGCAGCTTGGAACGGGGGGTTATCGACGAGCAGTACTTC. It is translated as CASSLERGVIDEQYF. This chain uses TRBV5-1 with TRBJ2-7, with 7 nucleotides matching TRBD2. CDR1 is SGHRS and CDR2 is YFSETQ in the germline V gene. The CDR3 is 15 amino acids. V shed 0 bases, J shed 5 bases, and the junction held 8 bases outside the gene matches.

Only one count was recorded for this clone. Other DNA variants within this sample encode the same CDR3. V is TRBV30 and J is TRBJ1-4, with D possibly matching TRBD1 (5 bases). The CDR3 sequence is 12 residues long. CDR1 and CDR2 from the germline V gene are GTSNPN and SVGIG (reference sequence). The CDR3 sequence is CGARQGDEKLFF. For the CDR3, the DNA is TGTGGTGCCAGGCAGGGCGATGAAAAACTGTTTTTT.

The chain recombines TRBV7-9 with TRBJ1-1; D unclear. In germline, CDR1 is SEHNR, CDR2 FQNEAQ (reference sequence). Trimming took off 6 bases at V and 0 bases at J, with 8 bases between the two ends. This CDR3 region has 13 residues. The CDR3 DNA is TGTGCCAGCAGTTTCGGGATGAACACTGAAGCTTTCTTT. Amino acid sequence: CASSFGMNTEAFF.

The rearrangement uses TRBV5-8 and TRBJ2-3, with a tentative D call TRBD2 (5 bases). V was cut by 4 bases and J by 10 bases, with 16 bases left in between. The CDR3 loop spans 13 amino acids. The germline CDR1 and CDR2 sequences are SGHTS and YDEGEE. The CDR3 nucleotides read TGTGCCAGCAGCCTCCCGGCGGTCGGGGCGCAGTATTTT. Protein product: CASSLPAVGAQYF.

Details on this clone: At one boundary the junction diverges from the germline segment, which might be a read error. Here the CDR3 DNA reads TGTGCTAGCAGCAAATGTCCGGGGGAGAGCTCCTACGAGCAGTACTTC. Residues: CASSKCPGESSYEQYF. The chain is built from TRBV7-7 and TRBJ2-7; possibly TRBD2 for D (6 bases). There are 16 residues in the CDR3. The V gene's germline CDR1 is SSHAT and CDR2 FNYEAQ (reference sequence).

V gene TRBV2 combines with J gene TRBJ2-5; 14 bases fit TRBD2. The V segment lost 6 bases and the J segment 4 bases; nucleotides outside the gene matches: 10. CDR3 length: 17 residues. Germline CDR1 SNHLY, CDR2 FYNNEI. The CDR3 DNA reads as TGTGCCAGCAGGTCTGGACTAGCGGGAGGAACCACAGAGACCCAGTACTTC. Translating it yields CASRSGLAGGTTETQYF.

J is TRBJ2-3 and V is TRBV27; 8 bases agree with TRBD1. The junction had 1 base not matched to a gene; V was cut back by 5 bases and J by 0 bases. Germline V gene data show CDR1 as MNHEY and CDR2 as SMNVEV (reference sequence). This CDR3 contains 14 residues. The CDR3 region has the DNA TGTGCCAGCAGTCGGACAGGGAGCACAGATACGCAGTATTTT. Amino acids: CASSRTGSTDTQYF.

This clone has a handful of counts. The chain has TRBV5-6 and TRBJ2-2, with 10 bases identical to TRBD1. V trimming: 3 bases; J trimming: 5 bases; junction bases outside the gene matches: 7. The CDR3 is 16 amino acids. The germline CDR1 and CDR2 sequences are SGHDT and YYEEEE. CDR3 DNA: TGTGCCAGCAGCTGGGAGACAGGGGGCCTGACCGGGGAGCTGTTTTTT. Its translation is CASSWETGGLTGELFF.

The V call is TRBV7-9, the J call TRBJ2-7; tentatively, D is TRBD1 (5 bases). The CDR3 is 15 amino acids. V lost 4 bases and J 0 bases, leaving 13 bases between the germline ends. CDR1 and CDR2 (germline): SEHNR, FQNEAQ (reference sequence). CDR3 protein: CASSSPDKVSYEQYF. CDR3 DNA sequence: TGTGCCAGCAGCTCCCCGGACAAGGTCTCCTACGAGCAGTACTTC.

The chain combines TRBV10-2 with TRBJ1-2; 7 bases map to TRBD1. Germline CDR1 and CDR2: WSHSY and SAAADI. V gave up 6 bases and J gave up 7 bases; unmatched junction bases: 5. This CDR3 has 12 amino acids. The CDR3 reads CASRDRWSGYTF. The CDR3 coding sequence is TGCGCCAGCAGGGACAGGTGGAGTGGCTACACCTTC.